Following are 3 T cell receptor beta chains from one sample sequenced in a study of blood T cell repertoires in COVID-19. Profiling relied on immunoSEQ multiplex PCR, and the TCRdb table lists in-frame clones only, not all of them. The sample holds about 120,000 clones, about 70% seen once. Sequencing input: peripheral blood. The receptors were gathered from a woman between 65 and 79 years old with acute or convalescent COVID-19.

The V and J genes are TRBV7-3 and TRBJ1-1; 10 positions agree with TRBD1. The CDR3 runs 16 residues. The V gene end was trimmed by 4 bases and the J gene end by 6 bases; junction bases not matched to a gene: 11. Germline values: CDR1 SGHTA, CDR2 FQGTGA. Written as DNA, the CDR3 is TGTGCCAGCAGCTCCCACGGGACAGGGGTTAATGCTGAAGCTTTCTTT. It translates to CASSSHGTGVNAEAFF.

The gene calls are TRBV6-4 and TRBJ2-6; the D gene is possibly TRBD2 (5 bases). Germline V CDR1 and CDR2: MRHNA, SNTAGT. The CDR3 covers 16 residues. Trimming took 0 bases from V and 6 from J, leaving 12 bases between them. CDR3 DNA: TGTGCCAGCAGTGACTCGAGGGTCCTTATGGCCAACGTCCTGACTTTC. Encoded protein: CASSDSRVLMANVLTF.

The chain carries TRBV5-1 and TRBJ1-1; TRBD1 matches at 8 bases. The CDR3 is 12 amino acids. CDR1 SGHRS and CDR2 YFSETQ come from the germline V gene. V was clipped by 5 bases and J by 7 bases; unmatched bases: 4. CDR3 bases: TGCGCCAGCAGTTACGGACAGGGTGAAGCTTTCTTT. Translation gives CASSYGQGEAFF.